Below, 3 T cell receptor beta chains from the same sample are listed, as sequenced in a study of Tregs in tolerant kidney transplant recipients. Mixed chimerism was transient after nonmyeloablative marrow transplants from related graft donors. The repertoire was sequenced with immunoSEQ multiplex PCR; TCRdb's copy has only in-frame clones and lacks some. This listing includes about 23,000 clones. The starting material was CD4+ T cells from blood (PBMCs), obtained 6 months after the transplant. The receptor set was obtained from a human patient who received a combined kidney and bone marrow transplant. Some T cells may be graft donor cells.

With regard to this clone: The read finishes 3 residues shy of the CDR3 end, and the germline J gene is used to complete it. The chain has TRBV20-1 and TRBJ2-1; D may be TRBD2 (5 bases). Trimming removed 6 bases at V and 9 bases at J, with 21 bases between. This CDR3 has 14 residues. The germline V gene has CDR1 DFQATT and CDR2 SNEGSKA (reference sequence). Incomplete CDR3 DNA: TGCAGTGCAAGCGGTGCTAGTGGTCATAGTGAG. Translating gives CSASGASGHSE. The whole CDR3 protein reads CSASGASGHSEQFF.

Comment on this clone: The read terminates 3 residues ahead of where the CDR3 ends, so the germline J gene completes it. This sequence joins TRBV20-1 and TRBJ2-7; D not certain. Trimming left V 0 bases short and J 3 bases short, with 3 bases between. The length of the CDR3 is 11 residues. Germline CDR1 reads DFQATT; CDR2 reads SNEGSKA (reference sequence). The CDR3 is CSARDLYEQYF. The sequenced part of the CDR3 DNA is TGCAGTGCTAGAGATCTCTACGAG.

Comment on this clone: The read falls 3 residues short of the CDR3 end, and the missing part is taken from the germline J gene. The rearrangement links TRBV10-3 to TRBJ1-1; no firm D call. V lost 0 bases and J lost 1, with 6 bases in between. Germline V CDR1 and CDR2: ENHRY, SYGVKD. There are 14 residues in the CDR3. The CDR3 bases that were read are TGTGCCATCAGTGAGTCGGCGGGGAACACTGAA. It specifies CAISESAGNTE. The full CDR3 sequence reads CAISESAGNTEAFF.